This T cell receptor beta chain was observed in a study of naive and memory T cell subsets. Overall study results and limits: Tuberculin site TCR excess was interpreted as type IV hypersensitivity infiltration. This RNA-based method may be sensitive to activation-related transcript changes.

The SP2 primer and nested alpha and beta constant region primers amplified ligated cDNA in four rounds. A single record per CDR3 protein comes from TCRdb applying MiXCR to the UMI-ligation and nested PCR reads. Of roughly 36,000 distinct CDR3 sequences in the sample, approximately 10% were seen once. Treatment noted: skin biopsy from PPD injection site in Mantoux-positive individual. The library had UMIs added by 3' ligation of an oligonucleotide to TCR cDNA. Input was about 1 to 1,100 ng of DNase-treated total RNA without cell sorting. V shed 1 base and J 11 bases; nucleotides not matched to a gene: 15. The germline V gene encodes CDR1 MGHRA and CDR2 YSYEKL. The CDR3 loop spans 16 amino acids. A few counts support this clonotype. Antigen unknown.

The sequenced sample was skin, obtained from a tuberculin skin test site. The chain links TRBV4-1 to TRBJ1-1; TRBD1 matches at 8 bases. The receptor comes from an adult in good health. As DNA, the CDR3 is TGCGCCAGCAGCCAAGCCCGGACAGGGCCCGAGGGTCAGGCTTTCTTT. As protein: CASSQARTGPEGQAFF.